This TCR beta chain was retrieved from a study of cytomegalovirus exposure and HLA in healthy donors. About the research overall: Early released data comprised 80 million to 90 million unique TCRs from HLA-typed donors. Study results and limitations: One later analysis reportedly identified an Asian-associated ancestry cluster that showed fewer N-insertions than the approximately 710-donor mean. Donor immune exposure was known only as CMV serostatus. As a later analysis showed, several of the most significant clusters appeared to be linked to common viral pathogens.

There are 17 residues in the CDR3. V was shortened by 3 bases and J by 0 bases, with 17 bases between the two germline ends. Germline CDR1 KGHSH, CDR2 LQKENI. 60 Vbeta and 13 Jbeta primers were used in PCR. TCRdb's copy holds only in-frame clones and misses some; the assay was immunoSEQ multiplex PCR. This table holds under 250,000 clones, around four fifths found once. To note about this clone: Its antigen remains unidentified.

The chain couples TRBV18 to TRBJ1-2; D uncertain. The receptor comes from a woman in her forties in good health and CMV-seronegative. Sequencing input: PBMCs. The CDR3 bases are TGTGCCAGCTCACCGATGGGAGGAAATCAGGCTAACTATGGCTACACCTTC. Protein product: CASSPMGGNQANYGYTF.